Here is one TCR beta chain with its context. The protocol was immunoSEQ multiplex PCR, while the TCRdb copy is restricted to in-frame clones and leaves out a portion. The sample has about 97,000 clones, about nine tenths seen once. The data originate from a study of blood T cell repertoires in COVID-19. On the study more broadly: Specimens from acute and convalescent COVID-19 originated in the United States, Italy and Spain. PBMCs, B-cell-depleted T cells, or T cells provided the cDNA or gDNA that made up the material.

CDR1 and CDR2 (germline): KGHSH, LQKENI. Trimming took 0 bases from V and 2 from J, leaving 17 bases between them. The CDR3 totals 18 residues. The TCR was taken from a man aged 60-69 years with acute or convalescent COVID-19. Material for sequencing was peripheral blood. The V and J genes are TRBV18 and TRBJ1-5; D not resolved. The CDR3 sequence is CASSPPARSGAGNQPQHF. CDR3 bases: TGTGCCAGCTCACCACCGGCCAGATCGGGAGCGGGCAATCAGCCCCAGCATTTT.